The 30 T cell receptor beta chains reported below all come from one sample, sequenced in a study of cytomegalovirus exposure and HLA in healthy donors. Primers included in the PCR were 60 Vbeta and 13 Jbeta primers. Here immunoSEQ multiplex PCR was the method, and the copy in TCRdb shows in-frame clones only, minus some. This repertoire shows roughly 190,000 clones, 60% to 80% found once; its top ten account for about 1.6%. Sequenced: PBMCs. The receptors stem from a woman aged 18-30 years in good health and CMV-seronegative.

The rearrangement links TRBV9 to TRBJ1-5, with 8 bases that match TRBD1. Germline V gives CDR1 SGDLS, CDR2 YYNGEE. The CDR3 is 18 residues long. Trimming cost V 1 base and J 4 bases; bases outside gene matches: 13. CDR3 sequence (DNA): TGTGCCAGCAGCGTATCCCTTAGACAGGGGTTAACTAATCAGCCCCAGCATTTT. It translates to CASSVSLRQGLTNQPQHF.

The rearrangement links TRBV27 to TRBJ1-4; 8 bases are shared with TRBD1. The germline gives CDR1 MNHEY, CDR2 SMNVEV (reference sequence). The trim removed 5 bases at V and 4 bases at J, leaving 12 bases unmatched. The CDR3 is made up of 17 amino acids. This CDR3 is CASSPTTGVLFNEKLFF. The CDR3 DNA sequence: TGTGCCAGCAGTCCGACGACAGGGGTTCTCTTTAATGAAAAACTGTTTTTT.

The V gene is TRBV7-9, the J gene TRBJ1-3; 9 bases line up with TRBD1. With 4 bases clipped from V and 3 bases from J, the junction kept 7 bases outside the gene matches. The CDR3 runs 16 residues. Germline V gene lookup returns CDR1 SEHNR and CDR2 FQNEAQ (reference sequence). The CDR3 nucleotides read TGTGCCAGCAGCTCCGTAACAGGGGGCTATGGAAACACCATATATTTT. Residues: CASSSVTGGYGNTIYF.

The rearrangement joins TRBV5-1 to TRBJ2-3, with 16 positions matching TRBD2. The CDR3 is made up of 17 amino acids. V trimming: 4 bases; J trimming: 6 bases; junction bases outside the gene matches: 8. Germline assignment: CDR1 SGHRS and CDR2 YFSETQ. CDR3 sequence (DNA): TGCGCCAGCAGCACGGGGACTAGCGGGGGGGCCGGGGATACGCAGTATTTT. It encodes CASSTGTSGGAGDTQYF.

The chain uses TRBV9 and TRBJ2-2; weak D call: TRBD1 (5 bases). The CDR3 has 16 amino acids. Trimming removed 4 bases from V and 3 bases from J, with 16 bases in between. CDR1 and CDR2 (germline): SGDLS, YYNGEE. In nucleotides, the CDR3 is TGTGCCAGCAGCCCCCGAGGATGGGGCGACACCGGGGAGCTGTTTTTT. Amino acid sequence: CASSPRGWGDTGELFF.

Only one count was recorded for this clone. The CDR3: CASSIDSAAPTYEQYF. Here the CDR3 DNA reads TGTGCCAGTAGTATAGATTCGGCGGCACCTACCTACGAGCAGTACTTC. V usage is TRBV19 and J usage is TRBJ2-7; D gene uncertain. Germline V gene data show CDR1 as LNHDA and CDR2 as SQIVND (reference sequence). CDR3 length equals 16 residues. V was trimmed by 0 bases and J by 2 bases, leaving 14 bases between them.

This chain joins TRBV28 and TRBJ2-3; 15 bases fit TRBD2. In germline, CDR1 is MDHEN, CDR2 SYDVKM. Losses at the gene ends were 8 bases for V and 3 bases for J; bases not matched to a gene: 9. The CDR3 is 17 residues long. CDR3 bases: TGTGCCAGCCTTAAAGGGACTAGCGGGAGGAGGACAGATACGCAGTATTTT. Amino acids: CASLKGTSGRRTDTQYF.

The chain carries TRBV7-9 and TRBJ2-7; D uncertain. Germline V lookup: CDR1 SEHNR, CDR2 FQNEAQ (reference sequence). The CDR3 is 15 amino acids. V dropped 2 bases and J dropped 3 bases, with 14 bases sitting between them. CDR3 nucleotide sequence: TGTGCCAGCAGCTTATCAGATAGGAGAGACTACGAGCAGTACTTC. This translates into CASSLSDRRDYEQYF.

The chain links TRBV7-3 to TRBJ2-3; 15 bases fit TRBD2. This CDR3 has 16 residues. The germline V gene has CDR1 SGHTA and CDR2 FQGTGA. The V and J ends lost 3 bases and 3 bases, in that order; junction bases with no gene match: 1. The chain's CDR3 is CASSLGLAGGTDTQYF. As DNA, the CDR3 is TGTGCCAGCAGCTTGGGACTAGCGGGAGGAACAGATACGCAGTATTTT.

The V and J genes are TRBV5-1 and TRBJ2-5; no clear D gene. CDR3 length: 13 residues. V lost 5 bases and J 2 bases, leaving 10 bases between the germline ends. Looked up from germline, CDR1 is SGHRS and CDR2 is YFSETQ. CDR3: CASSTSQQETQYF. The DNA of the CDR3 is TGCGCCAGCAGTACAAGTCAACAAGAGACCCAGTACTTC. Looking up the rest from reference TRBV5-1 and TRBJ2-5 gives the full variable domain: KAGVTQTPRYLIKTRGQQVTLSCSPISGHRSVSWYQQTPGQGLQFLFEYFSETQRNKGNFPGRFSGRQFSNSRSEMNVSTLELGDSALYLCASSTSQQETQYFGPGTRLLVL.

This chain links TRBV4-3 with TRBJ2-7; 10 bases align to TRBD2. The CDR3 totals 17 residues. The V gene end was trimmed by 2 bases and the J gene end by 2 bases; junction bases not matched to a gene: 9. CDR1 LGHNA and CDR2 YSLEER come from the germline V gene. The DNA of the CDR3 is TGCGCCAGCAGCCAAAACAGACTAGCGGGCCTTACCTACGAGCAGTACTTC. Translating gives CASSQNRLAGLTYEQYF.

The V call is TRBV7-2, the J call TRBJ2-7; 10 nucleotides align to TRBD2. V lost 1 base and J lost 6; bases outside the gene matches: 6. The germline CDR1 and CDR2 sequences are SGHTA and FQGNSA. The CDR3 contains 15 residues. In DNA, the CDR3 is TGTGCCAGCAGCTTAGTTGCCCTAGCGGGAGTCGAGCAGTACTTC. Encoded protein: CASSLVALAGVEQYF. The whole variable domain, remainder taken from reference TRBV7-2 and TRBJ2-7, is GAGVSQSPSNKVTEKGKDVELRCDPISGHTALYWYRQSLGQGLEFLIYFQGNSAPDKSGLPSDRFSAERTGGSVSTLTIQRTQQEDSAVYLCASSLVALAGVEQYFGPGTRLTVT.

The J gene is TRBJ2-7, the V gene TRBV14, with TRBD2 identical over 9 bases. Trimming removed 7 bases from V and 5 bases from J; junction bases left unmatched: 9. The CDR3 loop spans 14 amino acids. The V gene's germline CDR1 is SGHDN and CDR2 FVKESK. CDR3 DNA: TGTGCCAGCACTCACGGCGGGAGGGCCCACGAGCAGTACTTC. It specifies CASTHGGRAHEQYF.

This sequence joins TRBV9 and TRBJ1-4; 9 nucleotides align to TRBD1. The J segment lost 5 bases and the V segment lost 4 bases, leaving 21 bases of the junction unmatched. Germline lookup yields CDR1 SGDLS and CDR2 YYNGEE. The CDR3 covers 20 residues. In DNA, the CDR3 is TGTGCCAGCAGCACGCCAGCGAGGGGACAGGGAGGAATGGGAAATGAAAAACTGTTTTTT. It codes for CASSTPARGQGGMGNEKLFF.

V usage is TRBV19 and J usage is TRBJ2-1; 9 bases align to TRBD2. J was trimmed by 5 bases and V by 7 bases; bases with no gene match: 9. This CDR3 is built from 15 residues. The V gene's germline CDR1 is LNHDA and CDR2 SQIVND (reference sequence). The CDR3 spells CASIRAGGPHNEQFF. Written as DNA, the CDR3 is TGTGCCAGTATCCGGGCGGGAGGGCCCCACAATGAGCAGTTCTTC.

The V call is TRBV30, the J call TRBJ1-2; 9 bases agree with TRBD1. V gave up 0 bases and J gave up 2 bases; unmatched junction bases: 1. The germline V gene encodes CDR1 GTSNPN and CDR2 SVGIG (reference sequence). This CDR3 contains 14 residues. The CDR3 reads CAWSVGQGNYGYTF. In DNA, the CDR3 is TGTGCCTGGAGTGTTGGACAGGGGAACTATGGCTACACCTTC.

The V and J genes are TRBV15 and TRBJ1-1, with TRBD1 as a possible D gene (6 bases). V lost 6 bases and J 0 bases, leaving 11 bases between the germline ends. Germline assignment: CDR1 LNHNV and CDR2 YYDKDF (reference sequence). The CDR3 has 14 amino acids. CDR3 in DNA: TGTGCCACCAGGTGGACAGAAGTGAACACTGAAGCTTTCTTT. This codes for CATRWTEVNTEAFF.

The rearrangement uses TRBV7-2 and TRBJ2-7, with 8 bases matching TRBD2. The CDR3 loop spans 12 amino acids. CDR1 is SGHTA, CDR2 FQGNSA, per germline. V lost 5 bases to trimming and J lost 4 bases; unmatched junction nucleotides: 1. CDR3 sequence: CASSGGRYEQYF. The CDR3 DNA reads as TGTGCCAGCAGCGGCGGGAGGTACGAGCAGTACTTC.

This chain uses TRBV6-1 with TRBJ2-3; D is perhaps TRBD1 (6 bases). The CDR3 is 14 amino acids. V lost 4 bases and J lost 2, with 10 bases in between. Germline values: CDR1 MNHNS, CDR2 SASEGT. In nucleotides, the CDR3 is TGTGCCAGCAGTGCAGGGGCAGCCACAGATACGCAGTATTTT. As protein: CASSAGAATDTQYF.

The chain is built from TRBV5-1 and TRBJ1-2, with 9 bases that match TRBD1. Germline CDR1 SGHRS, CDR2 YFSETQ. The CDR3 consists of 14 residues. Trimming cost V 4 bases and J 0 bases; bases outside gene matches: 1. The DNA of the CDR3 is TGCGCCAGCAGCAGGACAGGGGCTAACTATGGCTACACCTTC. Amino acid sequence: CASSRTGANYGYTF.

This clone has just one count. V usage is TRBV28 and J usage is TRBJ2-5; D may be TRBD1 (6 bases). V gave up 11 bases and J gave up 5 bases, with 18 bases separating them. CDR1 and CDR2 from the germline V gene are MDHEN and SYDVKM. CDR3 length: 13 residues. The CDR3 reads CAVEVAGAETQYF. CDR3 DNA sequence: TGTGCCGTCGAGGTGGCAGGGGCGGAGACCCAGTACTTC. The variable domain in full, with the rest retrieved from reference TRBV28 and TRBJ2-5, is DVKVTQSSRYLVKRTGEKVFLECVQDMDHENMFWYRQDPGLGLRLIYFSYDVKMKEKGDIPEGYSVSREKKERFSLILESASTNQTSMYLCAVEVAGAETQYFGPGTRLLVL.

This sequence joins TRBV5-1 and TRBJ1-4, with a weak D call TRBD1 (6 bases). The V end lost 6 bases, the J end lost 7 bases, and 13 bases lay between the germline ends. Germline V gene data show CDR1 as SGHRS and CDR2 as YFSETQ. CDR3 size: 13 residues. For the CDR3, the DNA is TGCGCCAGCACCCCGGACAGTTCTGAAAAACTGTTTTTT. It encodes CASTPDSSEKLFF.

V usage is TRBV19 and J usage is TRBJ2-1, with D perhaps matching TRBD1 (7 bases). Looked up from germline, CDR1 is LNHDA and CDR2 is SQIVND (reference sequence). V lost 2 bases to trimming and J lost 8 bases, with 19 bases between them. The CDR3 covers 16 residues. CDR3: CASSIIAWRGRDEQFF. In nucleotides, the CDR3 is TGTGCCAGTAGTATAATAGCCTGGAGGGGGCGCGATGAGCAGTTCTTC.

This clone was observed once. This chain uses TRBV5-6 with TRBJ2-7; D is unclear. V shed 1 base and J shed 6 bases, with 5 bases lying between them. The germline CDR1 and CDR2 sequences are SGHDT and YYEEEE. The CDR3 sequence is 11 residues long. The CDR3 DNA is TGTGCCAGCAGCTTGTCGTCCGAGCAGTACTTC. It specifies CASSLSSEQYF. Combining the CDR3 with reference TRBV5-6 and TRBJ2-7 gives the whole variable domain DAGVTQSPTHLIKTRGQQVTLRCSPKSGHDTVSWYQQALGQGPQFIFQYYEEEERQRGNFPDRFSGHQFPNYSSELNVNALLLGDSALYLCASSLSSEQYFGPGTRLTVT.

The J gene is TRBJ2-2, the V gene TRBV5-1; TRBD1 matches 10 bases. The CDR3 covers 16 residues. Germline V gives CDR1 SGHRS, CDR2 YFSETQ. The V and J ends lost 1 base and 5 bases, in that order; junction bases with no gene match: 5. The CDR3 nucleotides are TGCGCCAGCAGCTTGTCCCGGGACAGGGGTACCGGGGAGCTGTTTTTT. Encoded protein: CASSLSRDRGTGELFF.

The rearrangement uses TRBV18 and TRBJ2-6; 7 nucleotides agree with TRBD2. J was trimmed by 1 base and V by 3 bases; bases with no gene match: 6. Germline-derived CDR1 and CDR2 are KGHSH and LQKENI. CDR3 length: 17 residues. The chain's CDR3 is CASSPLLANSGANVLTF. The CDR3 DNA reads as TGTGCCAGCTCACCTTTACTAGCGAATTCTGGGGCCAACGTCCTGACTTTC. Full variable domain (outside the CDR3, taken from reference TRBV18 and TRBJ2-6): NAGVMQNPRHLVRRRGQEARLRCSPMKGHSHVYWYRQLPEEGLKFMVYLQKENIIDESGMPKERFSAEFPKEGPSILRIQQVVRGDSAAYFCASSPLLANSGANVLTFGAGSRLTVL.

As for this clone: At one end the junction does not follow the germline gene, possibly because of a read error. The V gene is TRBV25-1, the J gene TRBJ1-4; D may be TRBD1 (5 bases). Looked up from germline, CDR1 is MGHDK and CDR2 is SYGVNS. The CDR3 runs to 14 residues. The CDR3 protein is CASSEWGINEKLFF. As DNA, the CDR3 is TGTGCCAGCAGCGAATGGGGCATTAATGAAAAACTGTTTTTT.

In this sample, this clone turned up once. CDR3 DNA: TGCGCCAGCAGCCGGACCTCCGGGACACAGAATGAGCAGTTCTTC. This sequence encodes CASSRTSGTQNEQFF. V usage is TRBV5-1 and J usage is TRBJ2-1; D perhaps matches TRBD1 (6 bases). V was pared by 4 bases and J by 7 bases, with 18 bases between. The CDR3 runs 15 residues. Germline CDR1 and CDR2: SGHRS and YFSETQ.

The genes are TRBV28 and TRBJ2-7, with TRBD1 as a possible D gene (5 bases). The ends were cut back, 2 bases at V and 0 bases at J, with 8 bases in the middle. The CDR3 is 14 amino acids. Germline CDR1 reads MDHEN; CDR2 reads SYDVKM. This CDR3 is CASSLLQGSYEQYF. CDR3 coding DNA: TGTGCCAGCAGTTTACTGCAGGGCTCCTACGAGCAGTACTTC.

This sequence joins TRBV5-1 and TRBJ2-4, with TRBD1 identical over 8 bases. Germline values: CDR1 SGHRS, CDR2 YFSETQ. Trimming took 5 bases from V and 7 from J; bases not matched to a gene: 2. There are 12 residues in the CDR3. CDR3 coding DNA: TGCGCCAGCAGGGGACAGGAGAACATTCAGTACTTC. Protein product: CASRGQENIQYF.